These 26 T cell receptor beta chains were sequenced from one sample in a study of neoadjuvant anti-PD-1 for oral cavity cancer. The protocol was immunoSEQ multiplex PCR, while the TCRdb copy is restricted to in-frame clones and leaves out a portion. Of approximately 13,000 clones in the sample, just under 70% were seen once. Specified time point: after neoadjuvant nivolumab, at surgical resection. The specimen comprised PBMCs, sampled after nivolumab (anti-PD-1) treatment. Source of these receptors: a person aged 35-79 years with oral cavity squamous cell carcinoma.

The chain uses TRBV7-9 and TRBJ2-2, with TRBD1 identical over 7 bases. Unmatched junction bases numbered 4, after V lost 5 bases and J lost 7 bases. Germline V CDR1 and CDR2: SEHNR, FQNEAQ (reference sequence). The CDR3 contains 13 residues. This CDR3 is CASSTAGGGELFF. The CDR3 DNA is TGTGCCAGCAGCACAGCAGGGGGCGGGGAGCTGTTTTTT.

This chain links TRBV10-3 with TRBJ2-3; TRBD2 matches at 9 bases. This CDR3 contains 16 residues. V was clipped by 6 bases and J by 3 bases; unmatched bases: 10. Germline loops: CDR1 ENHRY, CDR2 SYGVKD. The chain's CDR3 is CAISSPSSGRTDTQYF. The CDR3 nucleotides read TGTGCCATCAGCTCCCCCAGTAGCGGGAGAACAGATACGCAGTATTTT.

This clone has more than one count but fewer than ten. The gene calls are TRBV6-5 and TRBJ2-7; perhaps TRBD2 as D (5 bases). Germline CDR1 and CDR2: MNHEY and SVGAGI. The CDR3 consists of 15 residues. Trimming removed 2 bases from V and 2 bases from J, with 13 bases in between. The CDR3 DNA follows: TGTGCCAGCAGTTACCGACTATCCGAGGCCTACGAGCAGTACTTC. Residues: CASSYRLSEAYEQYF.

The chain combines TRBV29-1 with TRBJ1-4, with D possibly matching TRBD1 (6 bases). V lost 7 bases and J 8 bases, leaving 17 bases between the germline ends. Per the germline V gene, CDR1 is SQVTM and CDR2 is ANQGSEA. This CDR3 spans 13 amino acids. CDR3 sequence reads: CSALGDTPEKLFF. The CDR3 DNA sequence: TGCAGCGCCCTCGGGGACACCCCAGAAAAACTGTTTTTT. Full variable domain (remainder filled in from reference TRBV29-1 and TRBJ1-4): SAVISQKPSRDICQRGTSLTIQCQVDSQVTMMFWYRQQPGQSLTLIATANQGSEATYESGFVIDKFPISRPNLTFSTLTVSNMSPEDSSIYLCSALGDTPEKLFFGSGTQLSVL.

V usage is TRBV7-6 and J usage is TRBJ1-3, with D unclear. V was shortened by 5 bases and J by 4 bases, with 9 bases between the two germline ends. There are 13 residues in the CDR3. The germline V gene has CDR1 SGHVS and CDR2 FNYEAQ. The CDR3 sequence: CASSAPGGNTIYF. CDR3 bases: TGTGCCAGCAGCGCCCCGGGGGGAAACACCATATATTTT.

This chain joins TRBV6-5 and TRBJ2-7; 7 nucleotides match TRBD1. The germline V gene encodes CDR1 MNHEY and CDR2 SVGAGI. CDR3 length: 15 amino acids. With 6 bases clipped from V and 1 base from J, the junction kept 9 bases outside the gene matches. The CDR3 reads CASSPGWDSSYEQYF. The CDR3, as DNA: TGTGCCAGCAGCCCGGGTTGGGACAGTTCCTACGAGCAGTACTTC.

This clone was found a few times. The chain carries TRBV5-1 and TRBJ2-3; no reliable D call. Trimming cost V 6 bases and J 2 bases, with 4 bases left between them. CDR1 SGHRS and CDR2 YFSETQ come from the germline V gene. This CDR3 is 11 amino acids long. The CDR3 nucleotides are TGCGCCAGCACCAACACAGATACGCAGTATTTT. It codes for CASTNTDTQYF.

V usage is TRBV6-1 and J usage is TRBJ1-2; perhaps TRBD1 as D (5 bases). The length of the CDR3 is 13 residues. Trimming removed 2 bases at V and 4 bases at J, with 8 bases between. Germline CDR1 and CDR2: MNHNS and SASEGT. CDR3 DNA: TGTGCCAGCAGTGAATCCGGGACCTATGGCTACACCTTC. Its translation is CASSESGTYGYTF.

This clone has more than one count but fewer than ten. The gene calls are TRBV6-5 and TRBJ2-5; the D gene is possibly TRBD1 (6 bases). The CDR3 extends over 15 amino acids. Germline lookup yields CDR1 MNHEY and CDR2 SVGAGI. Between the trimmed V and J ends, which lost 0 bases and 1 base, there was a span of 9 bases. CDR3 in amino acids: CASSYSGQTQETQYF. CDR3 in DNA: TGTGCCAGCAGTTACTCTGGACAGACCCAAGAGACCCAGTACTTC.

The chain has TRBV19 and TRBJ2-7; TRBD2 matches 8 bases. Germline V lookup: CDR1 LNHDA, CDR2 SQIVND (reference sequence). The V gene end was trimmed by 6 bases and the J gene end by 7 bases; junction bases not matched to a gene: 8. The CDR3 has 13 residues. The CDR3 nucleotides are TGTGCCAGTAGACGGGAGGGTAGCGGTGAGCAGTACTTC. The encoded protein is CASRREGSGEQYF.

The table lists this clone with a few counts. This sequence joins TRBV6-1 and TRBJ2-1; TRBD2 aligns across 10 bases. This CDR3 spans 16 amino acids. Germline loops: CDR1 MNHNS, CDR2 SASEGT. After removal of 3 bases from V and 8 bases from J, the junction contained 10 bases not matched to a gene. CDR3 residues: CASSEEGASGSDEQFF. CDR3 in DNA: TGTGCCAGCAGTGAGGAGGGGGCTAGCGGGAGCGATGAGCAGTTCTTC.

This chain uses TRBV11-3 with TRBJ2-7, with 7 positions matching TRBD1. Germline CDR1 reads SGHNT; CDR2 reads YENEEA. This CDR3 has 15 amino acids. Trimming at V came to 4 bases and at J to 2 bases, leaving 8 bases not matched to a gene. CDR3 protein: CASSSGTEDTYEQYF. DNA of the CDR3: TGTGCCAGCAGCTCCGGGACAGAAGATACCTACGAGCAGTACTTC.

The V call is TRBV6-5, the J call TRBJ1-1; TRBD1 matches at 7 bases. CDR3 size: 14 residues. Germline values: CDR1 MNHEY, CDR2 SVGAGI. Trimming cost V 6 bases and J 9 bases; bases outside gene matches: 13. The CDR3 protein is CASRQPSGQLQAFF. Here the CDR3 DNA reads TGTGCCAGCAGGCAACCGTCGGGACAGTTGCAAGCTTTCTTT.

The rearrangement uses TRBV5-6 and TRBJ2-3; D ambiguous. The CDR3 is 15 residues long. The V gene's germline CDR1 is SGHDT and CDR2 YYEEEE. V lost 5 bases to trimming and J lost 5 bases, with 18 bases between them. The CDR3 coding sequence is TGTGCCAGCAGTCCGGGCCCCATTTTCGGAGATACGCAGTATTTT. Amino acid sequence: CASSPGPIFGDTQYF. Full variable domain (missing parts from reference TRBV5-6 and TRBJ2-3): DAGVTQSPTHLIKTRGQQVTLRCSPKSGHDTVSWYQQALGQGPQFIFQYYEEEERQRGNFPDRFSGHQFPNYSSELNVNALLLGDSALYLCASSPGPIFGDTQYFGPGTRLTVL.

This clone came up a few times. This chain joins TRBV6-4 and TRBJ2-3, with 9 bases fitting TRBD1. Germline loops: CDR1 MRHNA, CDR2 SNTAGT. The CDR3 is 14 amino acids. Trimming took 4 bases from V and 1 from J; bases not matched to a gene: 0. The CDR3 sequence is CASSGTGGTDTQYF. CDR3 DNA sequence: TGTGCCAGCAGTGGGACAGGGGGCACAGATACGCAGTATTTT.

The chain employs TRBV30 and TRBJ1-4; no definite D call. Per germline, CDR1 GTSNPN and CDR2 SVGIG (reference sequence). This CDR3 has 13 amino acids. The V end lost 3 bases, the J end lost 8 bases, and 13 bases lay between the germline ends. CDR3 sequence: CAWRGSFREKLFF. The CDR3 DNA reads TGTGCCTGGAGAGGGTCCTTTCGGGAAAAACTGTTTTTT. Variable domain in full (rest from reference TRBV30 and TRBJ1-4): SQTIHQWPATLVQPVGSPLSLECTVEGTSNPNLYWYRQAAGRGLQLLFYSVGIGQISSEVPQNLSASRPQDRQFILSSKKLLLSDSGFYLCAWRGSFREKLFFGSGTQLSVL.

The chain joins TRBV2 to TRBJ2-7, with 8 bases identical to TRBD1. The V and J ends lost 5 bases and 3 bases, in that order; junction bases with no gene match: 3. The CDR3 has 13 amino acids. Looked up from germline, CDR1 is SNHLY and CDR2 is FYNNEI. CDR3 loop: CASSLGQDYEQYF. The CDR3 DNA reads TGTGCCAGCAGTTTGGGACAGGACTACGAGCAGTACTTC.

The chain joins TRBV7-3 to TRBJ2-4, with 8 bases aligning to TRBD2. Germline assignment: CDR1 SGHTA and CDR2 FQGTGA. The CDR3 extends over 15 amino acids. V shed 1 base and J 10 bases; nucleotides not matched to a gene: 9. The CDR3 bases are TGTGCCAGCAGCTTAATAAGTCGGGCGGGAGGTATTCAGTACTTC. The encoded protein is CASSLISRAGGIQYF. The full variable domain, completed using reference TRBV7-3 and TRBJ2-4, is GAGVSQTPSNKVTEKGKYVELRCDPISGHTALYWYRQSLGQGPEFLIYFQGTGAADDSGLPNDRFFAVRPEGSVSTLKIQRTERGDSAVYLCASSLISRAGGIQYFGAGTRLSVL.

This rearrangement joins TRBV6-5 to TRBJ1-6; a weak D match, TRBD1 (5 bases). The CDR3 runs to 12 residues. V was clipped by 8 bases and J by 9 bases, with 11 bases between them. The V gene's germline CDR1 is MNHEY and CDR2 SVGAGI. The CDR3 coding sequence is TGTGCCAGCGCCGGGGCGCTTTCACCCCTCCACTTT. Residues: CASAGALSPLHF.

V gene TRBV6-1 combines with J gene TRBJ2-5; TRBD1 agrees at 9 bases. CDR3 length equals 15 residues. Germline V CDR1 and CDR2: MNHNS, SASEGT. V was clipped by 3 bases and J by 4 bases; unmatched bases: 6. CDR3 bases: TGTGCCAGCAGTGACCCGGGACAGGGACGAGAGACCCAGTACTTC. Translation gives CASSDPGQGRETQYF.

V is TRBV6-1 and J is TRBJ1-1, with 9 bases that match TRBD1. Germline CDR1 is MNHNS and CDR2 is SASEGT. After removal of 6 bases from V and 4 bases from J, the junction contained 6 bases not matched to a gene. This CDR3 has 14 amino acids. This CDR3 reads CASSQQGATTEAFF. Here the CDR3 DNA reads TGTGCCAGCAGCCAACAGGGGGCGACCACTGAAGCTTTCTTT.

The chain employs TRBV27 and TRBJ2-5, with TRBD1 matching 7 bases. CDR1 and CDR2 (germline): MNHEY, SMNVEV (reference sequence). After removal of 5 bases from V and 5 bases from J, the junction contained 8 bases not matched to a gene. CDR3 length: 14 residues. Here the CDR3 DNA reads TGTGCCAGCAGTGCCACAGGGGCGACTGAGACCCAGTACTTC. The encoded protein is CASSATGATETQYF.

This chain uses TRBV10-3 with TRBJ2-5, with 8 bases lining up with TRBD2. The germline V gene encodes CDR1 ENHRY and CDR2 SYGVKD. The junction had 4 bases not matched to a gene; V was cut back by 2 bases and J by 5 bases. This CDR3 is built from 14 residues. CDR3 protein: CAISEEGGRETQYF. CDR3 coding DNA: TGTGCCATCAGTGAGGAGGGCGGGAGGGAGACCCAGTACTTC.

Here the CDR3 reads CASRPGRLYGYTF. The DNA for the CDR3 is TGTGCCAGCAGGCCGGGCCGGCTCTATGGCTACACCTTC. V and J are TRBV7-2 and TRBJ1-2; D remains unclear. CDR1 and CDR2 (germline): SGHTA, FQGNSA. V was trimmed by 6 bases and J by 4 bases, leaving 12 bases between them. CDR3 size: 13 residues.

The CDR3 DNA is TGTGCTAGTGGTTTATCGGGACAGGGCAGGGAGACCCAGTACTTC. It specifies CASGLSGQGRETQYF. The rearrangement links TRBV12-5 to TRBJ2-5, with 9 positions matching TRBD1. This CDR3 is 15 amino acids long. Per germline, CDR1 LGHNT and CDR2 FRNRAP. V was clipped by 3 bases and J by 5 bases; unmatched bases: 7.

The sample holds one count of this clone. The CDR3 DNA sequence: TGTGCCAGTAGTATTCTGGGTTCTGGCTACACCTTC. Translating it yields CASSILGSGYTF. This rearrangement joins TRBV19 to TRBJ1-2; D is uncertain. V shed 3 bases and J shed 7 bases, with 9 bases lying between them. CDR3 length equals 12 residues. Per the germline V gene, CDR1 is LNHDA and CDR2 is SQIVND (reference sequence).